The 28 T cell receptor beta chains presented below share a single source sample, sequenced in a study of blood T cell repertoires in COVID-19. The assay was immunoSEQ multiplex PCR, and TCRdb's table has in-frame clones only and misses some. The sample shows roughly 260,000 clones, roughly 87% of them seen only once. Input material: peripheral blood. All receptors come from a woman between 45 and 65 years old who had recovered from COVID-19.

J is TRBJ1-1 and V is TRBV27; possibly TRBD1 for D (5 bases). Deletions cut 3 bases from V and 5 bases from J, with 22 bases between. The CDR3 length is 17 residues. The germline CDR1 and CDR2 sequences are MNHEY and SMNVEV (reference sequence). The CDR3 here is CASSFHPYRTGRTEAFF. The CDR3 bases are TGTGCCAGCAGTTTTCACCCCTACCGAACAGGTAGAACTGAAGCTTTCTTT.

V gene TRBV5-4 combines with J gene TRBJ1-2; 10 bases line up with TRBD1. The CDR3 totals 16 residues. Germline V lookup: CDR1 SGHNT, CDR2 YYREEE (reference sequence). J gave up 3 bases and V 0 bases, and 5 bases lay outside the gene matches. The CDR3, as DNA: TGTGCCAGCAGCTTGGGACAGGGGGCCAAGGACTATGGCTACACCTTC. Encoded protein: CASSLGQGAKDYGYTF.

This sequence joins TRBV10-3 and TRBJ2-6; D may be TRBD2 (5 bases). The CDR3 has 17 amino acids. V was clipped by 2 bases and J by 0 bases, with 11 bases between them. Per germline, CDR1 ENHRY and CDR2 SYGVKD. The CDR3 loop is CAISEGVGSSGANVLTF. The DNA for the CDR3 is TGTGCCATCAGTGAGGGGGTTGGGAGCTCTGGGGCCAACGTCCTGACTTTC.

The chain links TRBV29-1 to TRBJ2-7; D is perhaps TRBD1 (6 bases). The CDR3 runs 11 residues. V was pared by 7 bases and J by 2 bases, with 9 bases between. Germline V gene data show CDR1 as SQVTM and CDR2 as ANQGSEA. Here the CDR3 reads CSAGQTYEQYF. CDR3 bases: TGCAGCGCTGGACAGACCTACGAGCAGTACTTC.

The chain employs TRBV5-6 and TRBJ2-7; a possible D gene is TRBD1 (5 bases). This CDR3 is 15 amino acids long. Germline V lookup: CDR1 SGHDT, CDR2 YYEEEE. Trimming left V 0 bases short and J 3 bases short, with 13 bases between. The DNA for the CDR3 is TGTGCCAGCAGCTTGGTGGGGCCGGGTTTCTACGAGCAGTACTTC. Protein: CASSLVGPGFYEQYF.

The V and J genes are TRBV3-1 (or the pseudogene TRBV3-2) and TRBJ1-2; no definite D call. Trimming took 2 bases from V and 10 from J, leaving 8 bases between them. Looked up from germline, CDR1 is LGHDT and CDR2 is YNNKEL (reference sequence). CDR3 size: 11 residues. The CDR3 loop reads CASSQNDNYTF. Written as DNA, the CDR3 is TGTGCCAGCAGCCAAAACGACAACTACACCTTC.

CDR3 bases: TGTGCCAGCAGCGTAGGTGGGGCCGGAGCAGATACGCAGTATTTT. This gives the protein CASSVGGAGADTQYF. The chain joins TRBV9 to TRBJ2-3; weak D call: TRBD1 (5 bases). CDR1 and CDR2 (germline): SGDLS, YYNGEE. The CDR3 spans 15 residues. Trimming left V 0 bases short and J 4 bases short, with 12 bases between.

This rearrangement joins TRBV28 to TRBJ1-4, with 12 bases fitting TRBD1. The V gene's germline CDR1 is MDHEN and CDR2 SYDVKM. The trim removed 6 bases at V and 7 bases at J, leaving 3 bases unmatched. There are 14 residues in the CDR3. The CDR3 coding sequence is TGTGCCAGCAGGGGGACAGGGGGCCGTGAAAAACTGTTTTTT. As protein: CASRGTGGREKLFF.

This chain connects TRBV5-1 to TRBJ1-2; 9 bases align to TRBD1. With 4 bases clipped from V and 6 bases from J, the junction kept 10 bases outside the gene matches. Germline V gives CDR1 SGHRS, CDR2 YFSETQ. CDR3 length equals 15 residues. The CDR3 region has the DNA TGCGCCAGCAGCGGTCTTCCGGGACAGGGAAATGGCTACACCTTC. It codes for CASSGLPGQGNGYTF.

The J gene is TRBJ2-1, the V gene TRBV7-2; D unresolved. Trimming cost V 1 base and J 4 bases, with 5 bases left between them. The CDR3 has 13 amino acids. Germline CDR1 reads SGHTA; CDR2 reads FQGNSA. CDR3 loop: CASSLGTYNEQFF. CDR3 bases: TGTGCCAGCAGCTTAGGAACTTACAATGAGCAGTTCTTC.

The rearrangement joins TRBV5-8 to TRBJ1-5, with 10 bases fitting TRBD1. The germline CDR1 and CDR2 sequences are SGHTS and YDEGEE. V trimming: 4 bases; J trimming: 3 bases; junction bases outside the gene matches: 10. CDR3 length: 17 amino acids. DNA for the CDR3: TGTGCCAGCAGCCTTGACCGGGACAGGGGTTACAATCAGCCCCAGCATTTT. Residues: CASSLDRDRGYNQPQHF. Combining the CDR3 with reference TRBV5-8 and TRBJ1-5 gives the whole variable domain EAGVTQSPTHLIKTRGQQATLRCSPISGHTSVYWYQQALGLGLQFLLWYDEGEERNRGNFPPRFSGRQFPNYSSELNVNALELEDSALYLCASSLDRDRGYNQPQHFGDGTRLSIL.

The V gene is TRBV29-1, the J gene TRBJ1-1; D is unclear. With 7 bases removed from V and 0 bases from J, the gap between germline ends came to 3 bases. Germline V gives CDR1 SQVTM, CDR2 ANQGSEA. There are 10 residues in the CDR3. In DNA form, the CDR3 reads TGCAGCGCTATGAACACTGAAGCTTTCTTT. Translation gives CSAMNTEAFF. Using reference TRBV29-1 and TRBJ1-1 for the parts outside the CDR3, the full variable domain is SAVISQKPSRDICQRGTSLTIQCQVDSQVTMMFWYRQQPGQSLTLIATANQGSEATYESGFVIDKFPISRPNLTFSTLTVSNMSPEDSSIYLCSAMNTEAFFGQGTRLTVV.

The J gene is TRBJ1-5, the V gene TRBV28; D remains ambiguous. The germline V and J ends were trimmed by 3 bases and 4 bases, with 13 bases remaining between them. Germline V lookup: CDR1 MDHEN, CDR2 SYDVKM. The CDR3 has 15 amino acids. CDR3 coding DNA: TGTGCCAGCAGTTTCTTTGGGGAGAGGAATCAGCCCCAGCATTTT. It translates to CASSFFGERNQPQHF.

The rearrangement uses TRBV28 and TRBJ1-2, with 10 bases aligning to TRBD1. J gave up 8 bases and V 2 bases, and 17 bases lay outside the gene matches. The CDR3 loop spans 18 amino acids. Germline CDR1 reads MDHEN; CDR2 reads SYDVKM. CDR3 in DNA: TGTGCCAGCAGTTTAAAAGGTGGCGTTGGGACAGGGGTCCAAGGCTACACCTTC. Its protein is CASSLKGGVGTGVQGYTF.

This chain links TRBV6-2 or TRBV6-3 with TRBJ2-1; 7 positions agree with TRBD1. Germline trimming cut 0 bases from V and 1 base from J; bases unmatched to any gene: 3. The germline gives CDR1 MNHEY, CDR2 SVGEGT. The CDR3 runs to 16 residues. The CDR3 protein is CASSYSKQGSYNEQFF. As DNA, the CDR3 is TGTGCCAGCAGTTACTCAAAACAGGGGTCCTACAATGAGCAGTTCTTC.

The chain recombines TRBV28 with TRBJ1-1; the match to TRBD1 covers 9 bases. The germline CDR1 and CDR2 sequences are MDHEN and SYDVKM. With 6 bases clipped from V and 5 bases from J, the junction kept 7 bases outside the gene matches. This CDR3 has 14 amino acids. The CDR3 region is CASRLNRGPTEAFF. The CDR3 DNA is TGTGCCAGCAGACTAAACAGGGGGCCAACTGAAGCTTTCTTT.

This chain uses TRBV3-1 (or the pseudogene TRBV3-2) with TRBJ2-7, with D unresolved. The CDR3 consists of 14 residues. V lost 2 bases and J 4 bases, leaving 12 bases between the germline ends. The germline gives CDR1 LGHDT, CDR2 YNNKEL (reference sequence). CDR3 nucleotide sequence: TGTGCCAGCAGCCAACTCAACATACGTTACGAGCAGTACTTC. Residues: CASSQLNIRYEQYF.

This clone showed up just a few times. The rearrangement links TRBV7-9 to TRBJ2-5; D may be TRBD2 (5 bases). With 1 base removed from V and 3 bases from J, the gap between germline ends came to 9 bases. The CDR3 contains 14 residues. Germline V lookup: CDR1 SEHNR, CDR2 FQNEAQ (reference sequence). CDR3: CASSLDTGKETQYF. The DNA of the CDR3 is TGTGCCAGCAGCTTAGACACGGGGAAAGAGACCCAGTACTTC.

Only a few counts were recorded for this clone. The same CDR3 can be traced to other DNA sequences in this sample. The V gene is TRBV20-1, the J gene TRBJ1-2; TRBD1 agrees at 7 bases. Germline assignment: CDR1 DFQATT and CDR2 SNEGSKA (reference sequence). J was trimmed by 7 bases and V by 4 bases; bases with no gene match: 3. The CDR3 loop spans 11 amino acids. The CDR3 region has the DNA TGCAGTGCTACTGACAGGGTTGGCTACACCTTC. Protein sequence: CSATDRVGYTF.

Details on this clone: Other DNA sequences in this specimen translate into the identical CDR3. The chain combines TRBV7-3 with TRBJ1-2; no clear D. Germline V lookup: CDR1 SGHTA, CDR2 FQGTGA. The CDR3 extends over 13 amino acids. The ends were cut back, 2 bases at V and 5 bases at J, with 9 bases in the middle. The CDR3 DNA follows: TGTGCCAGCAGCTTATCGCCCGGGTATGGCTACACCTTC. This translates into CASSLSPGYGYTF.

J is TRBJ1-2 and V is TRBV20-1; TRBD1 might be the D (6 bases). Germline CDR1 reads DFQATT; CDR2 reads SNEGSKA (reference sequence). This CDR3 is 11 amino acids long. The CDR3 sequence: CSYRAQGGYTF. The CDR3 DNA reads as TGCAGCTACAGGGCTCAGGGTGGCTACACCTTC.

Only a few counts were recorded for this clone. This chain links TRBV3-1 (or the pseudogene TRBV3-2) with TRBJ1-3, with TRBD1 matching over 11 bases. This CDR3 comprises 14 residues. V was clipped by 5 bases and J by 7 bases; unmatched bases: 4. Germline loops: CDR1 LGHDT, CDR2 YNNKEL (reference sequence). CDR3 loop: CASSSRDRGNTIYF. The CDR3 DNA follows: TGTGCCAGCAGCTCGCGGGACAGGGGGAACACCATATATTTT.

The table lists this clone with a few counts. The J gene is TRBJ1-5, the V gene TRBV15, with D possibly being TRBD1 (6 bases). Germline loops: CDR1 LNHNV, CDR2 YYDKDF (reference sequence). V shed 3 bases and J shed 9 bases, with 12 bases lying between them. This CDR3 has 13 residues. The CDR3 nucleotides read TGTGCCACCAGCAGCAACAGGGTGCGGCCCCAGCATTTT. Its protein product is CATSSNRVRPQHF.

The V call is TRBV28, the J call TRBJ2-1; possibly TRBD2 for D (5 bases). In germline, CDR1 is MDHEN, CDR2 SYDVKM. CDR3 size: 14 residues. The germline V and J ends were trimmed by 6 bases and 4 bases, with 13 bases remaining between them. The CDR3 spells CASSPPAGYNEQFF. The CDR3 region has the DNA TGTGCCAGCAGCCCCCCTGCGGGTTACAATGAGCAGTTCTTC. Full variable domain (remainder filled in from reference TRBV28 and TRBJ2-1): DVKVTQSSRYLVKRTGEKVFLECVQDMDHENMFWYRQDPGLGLRLIYFSYDVKMKEKGDIPEGYSVSREKKERFSLILESASTNQTSMYLCASSPPAGYNEQFFGPGTRLTVL.

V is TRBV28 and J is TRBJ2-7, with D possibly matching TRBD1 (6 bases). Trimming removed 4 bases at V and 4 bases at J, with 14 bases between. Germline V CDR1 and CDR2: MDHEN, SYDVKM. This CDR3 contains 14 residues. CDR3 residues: CASSSTGQRYEQYF. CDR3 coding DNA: TGTGCCAGCAGTTCTACCGGACAGAGGTACGAGCAGTACTTC.

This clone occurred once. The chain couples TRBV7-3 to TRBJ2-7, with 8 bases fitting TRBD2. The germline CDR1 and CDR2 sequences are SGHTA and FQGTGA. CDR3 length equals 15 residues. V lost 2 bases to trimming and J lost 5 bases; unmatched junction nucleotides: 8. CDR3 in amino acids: CASSLYHGRDHEQYF. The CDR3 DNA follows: TGTGCCAGCAGCTTATACCACGGGAGGGACCACGAGCAGTACTTC.

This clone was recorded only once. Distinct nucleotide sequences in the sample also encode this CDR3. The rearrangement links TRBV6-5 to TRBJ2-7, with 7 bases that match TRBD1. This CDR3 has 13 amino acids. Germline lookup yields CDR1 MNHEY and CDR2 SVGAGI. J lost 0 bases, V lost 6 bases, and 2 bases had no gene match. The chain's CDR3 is CASRRDSSYEQYF. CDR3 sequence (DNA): TGTGCCAGCAGACGGGACAGCTCCTACGAGCAGTACTTC.

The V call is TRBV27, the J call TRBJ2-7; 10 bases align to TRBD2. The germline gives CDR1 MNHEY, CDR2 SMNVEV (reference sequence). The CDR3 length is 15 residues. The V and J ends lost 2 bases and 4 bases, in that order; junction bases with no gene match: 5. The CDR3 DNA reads TGTGCCAGCAGTTTACCTAGCGGGAGACCGTACGAGCAGTACTTC. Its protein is CASSLPSGRPYEQYF.